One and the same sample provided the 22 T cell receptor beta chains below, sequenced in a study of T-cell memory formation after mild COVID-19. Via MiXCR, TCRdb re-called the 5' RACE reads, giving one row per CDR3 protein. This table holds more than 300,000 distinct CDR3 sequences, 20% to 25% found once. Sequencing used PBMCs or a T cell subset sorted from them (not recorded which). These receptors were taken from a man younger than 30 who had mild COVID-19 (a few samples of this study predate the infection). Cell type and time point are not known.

The CDR3 loop reads CASSGSGYTDTQYF. In DNA form, the CDR3 reads TGTGCCAGCAGCGGTAGCGGGTACACAGATACGCAGTATTTT. The V and J genes are TRBV9 and TRBJ2-3; 7 nucleotides line up with TRBD2. Germline V gene data show CDR1 as SGDLS and CDR2 as YYNGEE. V lost 3 bases, J lost 2 bases, and 3 bases stayed unmatched. This CDR3 has 14 residues.

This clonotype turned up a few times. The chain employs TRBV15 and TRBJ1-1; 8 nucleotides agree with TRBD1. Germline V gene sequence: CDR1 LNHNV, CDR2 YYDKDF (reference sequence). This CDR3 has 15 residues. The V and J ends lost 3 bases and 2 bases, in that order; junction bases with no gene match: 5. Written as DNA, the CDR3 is TGTGCCACCAGCAGGGCAGGGGGCAGTAACACTGAAGCTTTCTTT. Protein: CATSRAGGSNTEAFF. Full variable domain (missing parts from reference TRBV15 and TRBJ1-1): DAMVIQNPRYQVTQFGKPVTLSCSQTLNHNVMYWYQQKSSQAPKLLFHYYDKDFNNEADTPDNFQSRRPNTSFCFLDIRSPGLGDTAMYLCATSRAGGSNTEAFFGQGTRLTVV.

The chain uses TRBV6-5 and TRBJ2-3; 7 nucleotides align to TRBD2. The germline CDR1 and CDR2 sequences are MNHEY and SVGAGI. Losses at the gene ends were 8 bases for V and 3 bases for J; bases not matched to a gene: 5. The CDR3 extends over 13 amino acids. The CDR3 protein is CASGRGRTDTQYF. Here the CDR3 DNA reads TGTGCCAGCGGGCGGGGGAGGACAGATACGCAGTATTTT.

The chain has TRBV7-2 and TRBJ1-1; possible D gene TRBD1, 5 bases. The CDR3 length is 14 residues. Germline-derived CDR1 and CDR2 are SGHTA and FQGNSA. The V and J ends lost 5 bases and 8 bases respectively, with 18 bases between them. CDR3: CASSPTGTGTEAFF. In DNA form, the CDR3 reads TGTGCCAGCAGCCCGACGGGGACGGGGACCGAAGCTTTCTTT.

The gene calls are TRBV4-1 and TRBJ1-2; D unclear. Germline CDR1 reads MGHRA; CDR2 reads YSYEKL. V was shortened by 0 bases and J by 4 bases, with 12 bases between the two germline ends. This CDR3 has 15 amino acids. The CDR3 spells CASSQDQAALYGYTF. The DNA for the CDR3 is TGCGCCAGCAGCCAAGATCAGGCAGCACTCTATGGCTACACCTTC.

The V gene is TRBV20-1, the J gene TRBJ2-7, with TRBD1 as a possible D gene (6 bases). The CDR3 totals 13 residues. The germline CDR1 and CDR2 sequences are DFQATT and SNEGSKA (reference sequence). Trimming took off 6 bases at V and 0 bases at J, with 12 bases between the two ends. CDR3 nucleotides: TGCAGTGCCCTCACAGGGAGCTCCTACGAGCAGTACTTC. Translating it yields CSALTGSSYEQYF.

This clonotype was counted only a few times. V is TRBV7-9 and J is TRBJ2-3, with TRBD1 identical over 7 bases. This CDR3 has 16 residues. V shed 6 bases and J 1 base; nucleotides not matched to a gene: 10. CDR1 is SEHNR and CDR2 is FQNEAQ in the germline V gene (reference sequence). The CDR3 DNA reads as TGTGCCAGCAGTCGACAGGGCTCGCTCGGCACAGATACGCAGTATTTT. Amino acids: CASSRQGSLGTDTQYF. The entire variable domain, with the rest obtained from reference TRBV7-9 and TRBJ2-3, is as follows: DTGVSQNPRHKITKRGQNVTFRCDPISEHNRLYWYRQTLGQGPEFLTYFQNEAQLEKSRLLSDRFSAERPKGSFSTLEIQRTEQGDSAMYLCASSRQGSLGTDTQYFGPGTRLTVL.

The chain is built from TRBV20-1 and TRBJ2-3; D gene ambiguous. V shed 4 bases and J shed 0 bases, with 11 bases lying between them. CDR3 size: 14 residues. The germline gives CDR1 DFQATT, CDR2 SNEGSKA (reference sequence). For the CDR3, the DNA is TGCAGTGCTACGATACCGACCAGCACAGATACGCAGTATTTT. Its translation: CSATIPTSTDTQYF.

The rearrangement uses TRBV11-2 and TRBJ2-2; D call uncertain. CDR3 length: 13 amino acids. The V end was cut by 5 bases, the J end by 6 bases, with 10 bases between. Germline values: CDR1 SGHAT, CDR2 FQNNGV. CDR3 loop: CASSALGPGELFF. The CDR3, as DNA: TGTGCCAGCAGCGCATTAGGGCCCGGGGAGCTGTTTTTT.

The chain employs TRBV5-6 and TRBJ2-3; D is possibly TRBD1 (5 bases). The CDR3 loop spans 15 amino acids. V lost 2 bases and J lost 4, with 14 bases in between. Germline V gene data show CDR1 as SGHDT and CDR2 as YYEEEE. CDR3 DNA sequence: TGTGCCAGCAGCTTTGATTGGGTCAGGGCAGATACGCAGTATTTT. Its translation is CASSFDWVRADTQYF.

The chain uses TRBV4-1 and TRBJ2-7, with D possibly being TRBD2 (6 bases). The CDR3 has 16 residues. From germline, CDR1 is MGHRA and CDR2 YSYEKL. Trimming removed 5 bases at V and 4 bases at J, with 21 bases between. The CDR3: CASSGGVFHPDYEQYF. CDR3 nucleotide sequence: TGCGCCAGCAGCGGAGGGGTGTTCCACCCCGATTACGAGCAGTACTTC.

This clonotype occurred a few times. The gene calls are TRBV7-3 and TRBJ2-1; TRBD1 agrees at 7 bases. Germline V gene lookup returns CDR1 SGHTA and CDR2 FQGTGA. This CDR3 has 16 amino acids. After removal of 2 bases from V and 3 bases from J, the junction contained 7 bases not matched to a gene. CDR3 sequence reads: CASSLYPGQDYNEQFF. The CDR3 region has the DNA TGTGCCAGCAGCTTATATCCCGGACAGGACTACAATGAGCAGTTCTTC.

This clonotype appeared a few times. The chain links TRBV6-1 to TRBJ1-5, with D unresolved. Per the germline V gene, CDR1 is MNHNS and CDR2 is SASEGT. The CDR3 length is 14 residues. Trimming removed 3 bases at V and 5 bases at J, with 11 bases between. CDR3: CASSDPGFHQPQHF. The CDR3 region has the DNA TGTGCCAGCAGTGATCCCGGGTTTCATCAGCCCCAGCATTTT.

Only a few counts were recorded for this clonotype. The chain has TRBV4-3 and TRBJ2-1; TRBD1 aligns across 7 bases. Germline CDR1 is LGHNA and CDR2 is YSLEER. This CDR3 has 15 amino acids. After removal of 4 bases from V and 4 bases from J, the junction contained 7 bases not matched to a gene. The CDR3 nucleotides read TGCGCCAGCAGCCCAGGGACAGCAGCGTACAATGAGCAGTTCTTC. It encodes CASSPGTAAYNEQFF.

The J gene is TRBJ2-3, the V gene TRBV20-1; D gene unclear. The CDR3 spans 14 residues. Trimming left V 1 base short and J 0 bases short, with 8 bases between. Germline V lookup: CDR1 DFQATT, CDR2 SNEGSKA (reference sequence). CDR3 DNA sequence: TGCAGTGCTAGAGGACCTGAGAGCACAGATACGCAGTATTTT. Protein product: CSARGPESTDTQYF.

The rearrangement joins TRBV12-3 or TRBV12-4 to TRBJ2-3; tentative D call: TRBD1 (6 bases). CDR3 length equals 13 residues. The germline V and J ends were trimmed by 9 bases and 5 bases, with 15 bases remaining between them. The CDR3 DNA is TGTGCCAGTGGGCCTTGGGGGCGAGATACGCAGTATTTT. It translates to CASGPWGRDTQYF.

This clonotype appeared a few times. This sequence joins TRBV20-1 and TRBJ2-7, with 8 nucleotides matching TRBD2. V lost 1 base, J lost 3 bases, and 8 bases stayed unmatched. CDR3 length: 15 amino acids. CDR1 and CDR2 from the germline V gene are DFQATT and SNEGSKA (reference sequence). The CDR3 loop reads CSARARRRGVYEQYF. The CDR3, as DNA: TGCAGTGCTAGAGCTCGGCGGCGGGGGGTCTACGAGCAGTACTTC.

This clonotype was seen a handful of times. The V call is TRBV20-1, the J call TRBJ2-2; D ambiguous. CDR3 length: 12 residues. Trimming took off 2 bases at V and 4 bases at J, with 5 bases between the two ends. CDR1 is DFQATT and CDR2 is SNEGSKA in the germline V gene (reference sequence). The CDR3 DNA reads TGCAGTGCTAGACGGGCCACCGGGGAGCTGTTTTTT. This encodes CSARRATGELFF.

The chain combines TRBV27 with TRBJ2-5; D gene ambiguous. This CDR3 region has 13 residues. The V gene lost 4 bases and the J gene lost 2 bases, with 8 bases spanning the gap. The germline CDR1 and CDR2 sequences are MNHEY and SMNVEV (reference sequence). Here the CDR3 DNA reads TGTGCCAGCAGTTCTAGTCTGCAAGAGACCCAGTACTTC. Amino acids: CASSSSLQETQYF.

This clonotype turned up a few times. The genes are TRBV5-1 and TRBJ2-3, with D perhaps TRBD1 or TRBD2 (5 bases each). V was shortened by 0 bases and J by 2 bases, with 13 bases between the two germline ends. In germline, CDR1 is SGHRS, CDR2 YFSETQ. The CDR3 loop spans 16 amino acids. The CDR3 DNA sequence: TGCGCCAGCAGCTTGGAGGCGTCAGGGACCACAGATACGCAGTATTTT. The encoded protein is CASSLEASGTTDTQYF.

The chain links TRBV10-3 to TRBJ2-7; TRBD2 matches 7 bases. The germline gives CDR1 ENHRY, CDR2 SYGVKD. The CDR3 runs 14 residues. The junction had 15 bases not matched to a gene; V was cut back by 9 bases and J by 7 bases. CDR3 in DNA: TGTGCCATAGCCAGAAGGGGAGGGGAGGATGAGCAGTACTTC. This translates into CAIARRGGEDEQYF.

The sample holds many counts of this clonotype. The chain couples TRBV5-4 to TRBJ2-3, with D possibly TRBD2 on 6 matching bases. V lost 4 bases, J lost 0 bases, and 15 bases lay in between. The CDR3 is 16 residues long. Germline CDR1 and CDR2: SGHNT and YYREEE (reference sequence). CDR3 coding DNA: TGTGCCAGCAGCGCGGGGACGGATGCTAGCACAGATACGCAGTATTTT. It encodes CASSAGTDASTDTQYF.